This T cell receptor (beta chain) appears in the sequencing data of a study of OX40 agonist ivuxolimab in advanced cancers. Turning to the study itself: The study gave patients intravenous ivuxolimab at 0.01 to 10 mg/kg every 2 weeks. Dose-escalation cases comprised hepatocellular carcinoma, melanoma, renal cell or head and neck cancer. Partial responses occurred in Three dose-escalation patients, one with hepatocellular carcinoma and two with cutaneous melanoma. Broader study findings: Some of the nonresponding patients also showed low levels of normalized T-cell clonal expansion.

The table came from immunoSEQ multiplex PCR; TCRdb's copy has only in-frame clones and leaves some out. The table lists 20,000 or so clones, approximately 90% of them singletons. Comments on this clone: Its specificity is not known.

Sample: CD4+ or CD8+ T cells sorted from blood, taken in a trial of the OX40 agonist ivuxolimab. The receptor was derived from an adult with an advanced solid tumor such as melanoma, head and neck, liver or kidney cancer.

The CDR3, as DNA: TGTGCCAGCAGGGCTAGCAGCTACGAGCAGTACTTC. Translated, it gives CASRASSYEQYF. The V call is TRBV11-2, the J call TRBJ2-7; the D gene is possibly TRBD2 (5 bases). The V gene's germline CDR1 is SGHAT and CDR2 FQNNGV. The CDR3 loop spans 12 amino acids. V shed 6 bases and J shed 3 bases, with 9 bases lying between them. Full variable domain (remainder filled in from reference TRBV11-2 and TRBJ2-7): EAGVAQSPRYKIIEKRQSVAFWCNPISGHATLYWYQQILGQGPKLLIQFQNNGVVDDSQLPKDRFSAERLKGVDSTLKIQPAKLEDSAVYLCASRASSYEQYFGPGTRLTVT.